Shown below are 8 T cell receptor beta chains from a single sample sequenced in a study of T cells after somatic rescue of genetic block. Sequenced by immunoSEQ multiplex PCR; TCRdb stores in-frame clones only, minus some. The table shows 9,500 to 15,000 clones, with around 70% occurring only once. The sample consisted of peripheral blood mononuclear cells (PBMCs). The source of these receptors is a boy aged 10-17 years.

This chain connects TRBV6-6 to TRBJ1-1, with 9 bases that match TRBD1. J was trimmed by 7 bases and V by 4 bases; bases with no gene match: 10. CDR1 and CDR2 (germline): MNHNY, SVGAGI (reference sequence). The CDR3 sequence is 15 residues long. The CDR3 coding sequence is TGTGCCAGCAGTTTCCCGGGACAGGGTGGGTTTGAAGCTTTCTTT. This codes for CASSFPGQGGFEAFF.

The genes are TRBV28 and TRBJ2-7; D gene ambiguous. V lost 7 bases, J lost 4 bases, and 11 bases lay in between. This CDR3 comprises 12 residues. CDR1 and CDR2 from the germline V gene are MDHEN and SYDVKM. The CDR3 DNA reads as TGTGCCAGCACTTCCCTTGCATACGAGCAGTACTTC. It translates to CASTSLAYEQYF.

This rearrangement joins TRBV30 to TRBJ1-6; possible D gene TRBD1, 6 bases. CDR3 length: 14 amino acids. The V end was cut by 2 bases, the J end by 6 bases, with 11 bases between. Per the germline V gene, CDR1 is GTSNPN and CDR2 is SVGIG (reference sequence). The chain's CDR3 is CAWSRGGVNSPLHF. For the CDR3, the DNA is TGTGCCTGGAGTAGGGGGGGGGTTAATTCACCCCTCCACTTT.

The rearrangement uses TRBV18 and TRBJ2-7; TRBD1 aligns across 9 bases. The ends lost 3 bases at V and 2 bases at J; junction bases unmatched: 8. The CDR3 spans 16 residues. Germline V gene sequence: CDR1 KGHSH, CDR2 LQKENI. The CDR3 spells CASSPRDRARPYEQYF. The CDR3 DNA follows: TGTGCCAGCTCACCCCGGGACAGGGCTCGACCCTACGAGCAGTACTTC.

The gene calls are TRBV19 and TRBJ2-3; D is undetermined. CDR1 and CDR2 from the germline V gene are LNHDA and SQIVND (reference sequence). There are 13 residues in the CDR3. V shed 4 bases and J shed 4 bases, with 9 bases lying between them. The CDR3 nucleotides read TGTGCCAGTAGTAACCTTGGTGCAGATACGCAGTATTTT. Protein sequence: CASSNLGADTQYF.

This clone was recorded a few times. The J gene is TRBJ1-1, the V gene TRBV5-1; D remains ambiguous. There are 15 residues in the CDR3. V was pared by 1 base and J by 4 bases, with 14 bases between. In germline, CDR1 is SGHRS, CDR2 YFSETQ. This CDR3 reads CASSLTVGWVTEAFF. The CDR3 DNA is TGCGCCAGCAGCTTGACAGTCGGGTGGGTCACTGAAGCTTTCTTT. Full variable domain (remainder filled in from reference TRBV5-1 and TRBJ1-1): KAGVTQTPRYLIKTRGQQVTLSCSPISGHRSVSWYQQTPGQGLQFLFEYFSETQRNKGNFPGRFSGRQFSNSRSEMNVSTLELGDSALYLCASSLTVGWVTEAFFGQGTRLTVV.

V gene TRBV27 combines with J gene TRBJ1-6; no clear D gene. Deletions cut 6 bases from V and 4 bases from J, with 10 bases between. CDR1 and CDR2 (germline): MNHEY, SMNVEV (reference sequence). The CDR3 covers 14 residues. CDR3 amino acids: CASRDGTYNSPLHF. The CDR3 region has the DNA TGTGCCAGCAGGGACGGAACATATAATTCACCCCTCCACTTT.

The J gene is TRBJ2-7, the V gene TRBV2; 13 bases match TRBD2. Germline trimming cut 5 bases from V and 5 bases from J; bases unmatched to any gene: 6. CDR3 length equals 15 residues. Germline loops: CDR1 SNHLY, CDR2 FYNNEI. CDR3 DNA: TGTGCCAGCAGTCGACTAGCGGGGGGCCCCCACGAGCAGTACTTC. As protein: CASSRLAGGPHEQYF.